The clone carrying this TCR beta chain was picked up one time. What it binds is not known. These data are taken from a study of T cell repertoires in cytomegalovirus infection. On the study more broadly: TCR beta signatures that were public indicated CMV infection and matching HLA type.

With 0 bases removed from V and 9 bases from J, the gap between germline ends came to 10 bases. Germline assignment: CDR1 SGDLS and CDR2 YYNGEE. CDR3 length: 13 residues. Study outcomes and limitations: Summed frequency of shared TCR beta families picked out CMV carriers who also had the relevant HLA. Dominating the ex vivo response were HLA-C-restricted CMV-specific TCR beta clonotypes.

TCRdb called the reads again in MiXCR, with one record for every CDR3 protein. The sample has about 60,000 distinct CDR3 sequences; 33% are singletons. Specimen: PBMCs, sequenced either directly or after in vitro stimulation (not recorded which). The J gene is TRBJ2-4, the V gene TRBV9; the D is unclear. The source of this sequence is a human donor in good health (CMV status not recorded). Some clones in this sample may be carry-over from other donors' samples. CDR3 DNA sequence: TGTGCCAGCAGCGTAGAGGTATCTGGCATTCAGTACTTC. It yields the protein CASSVEVSGIQYF.